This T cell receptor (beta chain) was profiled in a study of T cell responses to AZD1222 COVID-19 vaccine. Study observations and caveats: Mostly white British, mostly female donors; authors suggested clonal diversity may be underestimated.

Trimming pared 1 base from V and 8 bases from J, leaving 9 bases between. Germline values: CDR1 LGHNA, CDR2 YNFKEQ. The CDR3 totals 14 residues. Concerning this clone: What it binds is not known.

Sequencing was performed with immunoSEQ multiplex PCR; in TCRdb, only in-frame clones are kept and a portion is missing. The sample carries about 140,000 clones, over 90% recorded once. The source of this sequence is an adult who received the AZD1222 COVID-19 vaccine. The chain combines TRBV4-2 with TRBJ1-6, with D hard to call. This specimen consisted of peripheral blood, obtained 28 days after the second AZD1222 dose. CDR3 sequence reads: CASSQGTGDSPLHF. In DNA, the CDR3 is TGTGCCAGCAGCCAAGGGACCGGGGATTCACCCCTCCACTTT.